This T cell receptor (beta chain) was profiled in a study of a mutant IDH1 vaccine in newly diagnosed glioma. Across the whole study: Following radiotherapy alone, or alongside temozolomide cycles, vaccination was started after an interval of 4-6 weeks.

Germline lookup yields CDR1 MDHEN and CDR2 SYDVKM. This CDR3 has 13 residues. Trimming shortened V by 10 bases and J by 5 bases, and 17 bases separated the two germline ends. Worth noting for this clone: Its cognate antigen is unknown.

Sample time point: week 47, end of study. Mutant IDH1 20-mer peptide, at 300 ug, made up each vaccine dose, with topical imiquimod. This table comes from immunoSEQ multiplex PCR, and its TCRdb copy is limited to in-frame clones, with some not included. The profile shows around 100,000 clones, roughly 86% of them singletons. This material consisted of PBMCs, taken from a glioma patient whose treatment included an IDH1 peptide vaccine. The clonotype comes from a woman between 45 and 65 years old with glioma. This chain connects TRBV28 to TRBJ2-5; D is undetermined. In DNA form, the CDR3 reads TGTGCCACAAACGGTCTAGATTTGGAGACCCAGTACTTC. Translation: CATNGLDLETQYF.